A selection of T cell receptor beta chains follows, all from one sample in a study of blood T cell repertoires in COVID-19. The repertoire was sequenced with immunoSEQ multiplex PCR; TCRdb's copy has only in-frame clones and lacks some. This sample carries a few hundred thousand clones, over 75% of them seen once, and the ten largest clones take 1.4% to 1.5%. The material sequenced was PBMCs or T cells enriched from blood (not recorded which). The receptors derive from a woman aged 18 to 35 who had been exposed to COVID-19. The CDR3 runs from the conserved cysteine through the conserved F or W. The order of the fields is J gene, V gene, clone size, D gene, CDR3 DNA, CDR3 protein. A D gene is named only where the DNA matches it firmly. For some rows the clone size is stated as once, few or many, or as a class when expanded; others skip it.

TRBJ2-1 | TRBV28 | . | TRBD1 | TGTGCCAGCAGCCCCGTAGGGGACAGCGGCTACAATGAGCAGTTCTTC | CASSPVGDSGYNEQFF
TRBJ2-7 | TRBV10-3 | . | TRBD2 | TGTGCCACCTATAGCGGGACGGGGGAGCAGTACTTC | CATYSGTGEQYF
TRBJ2-1 | TRBV4-1 | . | . | TGCGCCAGCAGCCAAGATAGAGGGCTAGCTTACGATGAGCAGTTCTTC | CASSQDRGLAYDEQFF
TRBJ1-1 | TRBV9 | . | TRBD1 | TGTGCCAGCAGCTTACAACAGGGGGTCGGAGACACTGAAGCTTTCTTT | CASSLQQGVGDTEAFF
TRBJ2-2 | TRBV3-1/TRBV3-2 | . | TRBD1 | TGTGCCAGCAGCCAAAGAGGGACAGGGAACACCGGGGAGCTGTTTTTT | CASSQRGTGNTGELFF
TRBJ2-1 | TRBV5-1 | . | TRBD2 | TGCGCCAGCAGCTCCCCGGGGGGTGAGCAGTTCTTC | CASSSPGGEQFF
TRBJ2-7 | TRBV6-5 | . | TRBD1 | TGTGCCAGCAGTACGGGACAGGGATACCCCTACGAGCAGTACTTC | CASSTGQGYPYEQYF
TRBJ1-5 | TRBV20-1 | . | . | TGCAGTGTCAACAGGGTTCAGCCCCAGCATTTT | CSVNRVQPQHF
TRBJ2-3 | TRBV3-1/TRBV3-2 | . | TRBD2 | TGTGCCAGCAGCCCCAGCGAACGGGGGGGATCAGATACGCAGTATTTT | CASSPSERGGSDTQYF
TRBJ2-5 | TRBV20-1 | . | . | TGCAGTGCTAGTACCCTAGCTGAGACCCAGTACTTC | CSASTLAETQYF
TRBJ2-7 | TRBV5-4 | . | TRBD2 | TGTGCCAGCAGCCCGCCACTAGCGGGAGTCAACGAGCAGTACTTC | CASSPPLAGVNEQYF
TRBJ2-1 | TRBV5-1 | . | . | TGCGCCAGCAGCTATAGCGGATCGGAGTACAATGAGCAGTTCTTC | CASSYSGSEYNEQFF
TRBJ2-1 | TRBV5-4 | . | . | TGTGCCAGCAGCTTGCTTGGAGGTCTCTACAATGAGCAGTTCTTC | CASSLLGGLYNEQFF
TRBJ2-7 | TRBV20-1 | once | TRBD2 | TGCAGTGCTAGTGATCTAGCGGAGCCAAACGAGCAGTACTTC | CSASDLAEPNEQYF
TRBJ2-1 | TRBV6-5 | . | . | TGTGCCAGCATTATACGGGAATCCTACAATGAGCAGTTCTTC | CASIIRESYNEQFF
TRBJ2-7 | TRBV19 | . | . | TGTGCCAGTAGTATCCCATCGTCGGGACAATGGGGCTACGAGCAGTACTTC | CASSIPSSGQWGYEQYF
TRBJ1-6 | TRBV12-3/TRBV12-4 | . | . | TGTGCCAGCAGTTTTGAGGATTGGCGGAGACTCCACTTT | CASSFEDWRRLHF